The TCR beta chain under discussion was sequenced for a study of OX40 agonist ivuxolimab in advanced cancers. Study background: Hepatocellular carcinoma, melanoma, renal cell or head and neck cancer occurred in dose-escalation patients. Overall study findings and caveats: Blood T cells, both CD4+ and CD8+, expanded clonally by week 6 at 0.1 to 3.0 mg/kg.

V was shortened by 0 bases and J by 8 bases, with 8 bases between the two germline ends. Germline V gene data show CDR1 as SEHNR and CDR2 as FQNEAQ (reference sequence). The CDR3 sequence is 13 residues long. Profiling relied on immunoSEQ multiplex PCR, and the TCRdb table lists in-frame clones only, not all of them. The sample lists about 46,000 clones, about nine tenths occurring once. Regarding this clone: The antigen remains undetermined.

This receptor was obtained from an adult with an advanced solid tumor such as melanoma, head and neck, liver or kidney cancer. The rearrangement links TRBV7-9 to TRBJ2-1, with unresolved D. Sequenced material: CD4+ or CD8+ T cells sorted from blood, taken in a trial of the OX40 agonist ivuxolimab. In DNA form, the CDR3 reads TGTGCCAGCAGCTTAGCGATAGGAGATGAGCAGTTCTTC. Translation: CASSLAIGDEQFF.